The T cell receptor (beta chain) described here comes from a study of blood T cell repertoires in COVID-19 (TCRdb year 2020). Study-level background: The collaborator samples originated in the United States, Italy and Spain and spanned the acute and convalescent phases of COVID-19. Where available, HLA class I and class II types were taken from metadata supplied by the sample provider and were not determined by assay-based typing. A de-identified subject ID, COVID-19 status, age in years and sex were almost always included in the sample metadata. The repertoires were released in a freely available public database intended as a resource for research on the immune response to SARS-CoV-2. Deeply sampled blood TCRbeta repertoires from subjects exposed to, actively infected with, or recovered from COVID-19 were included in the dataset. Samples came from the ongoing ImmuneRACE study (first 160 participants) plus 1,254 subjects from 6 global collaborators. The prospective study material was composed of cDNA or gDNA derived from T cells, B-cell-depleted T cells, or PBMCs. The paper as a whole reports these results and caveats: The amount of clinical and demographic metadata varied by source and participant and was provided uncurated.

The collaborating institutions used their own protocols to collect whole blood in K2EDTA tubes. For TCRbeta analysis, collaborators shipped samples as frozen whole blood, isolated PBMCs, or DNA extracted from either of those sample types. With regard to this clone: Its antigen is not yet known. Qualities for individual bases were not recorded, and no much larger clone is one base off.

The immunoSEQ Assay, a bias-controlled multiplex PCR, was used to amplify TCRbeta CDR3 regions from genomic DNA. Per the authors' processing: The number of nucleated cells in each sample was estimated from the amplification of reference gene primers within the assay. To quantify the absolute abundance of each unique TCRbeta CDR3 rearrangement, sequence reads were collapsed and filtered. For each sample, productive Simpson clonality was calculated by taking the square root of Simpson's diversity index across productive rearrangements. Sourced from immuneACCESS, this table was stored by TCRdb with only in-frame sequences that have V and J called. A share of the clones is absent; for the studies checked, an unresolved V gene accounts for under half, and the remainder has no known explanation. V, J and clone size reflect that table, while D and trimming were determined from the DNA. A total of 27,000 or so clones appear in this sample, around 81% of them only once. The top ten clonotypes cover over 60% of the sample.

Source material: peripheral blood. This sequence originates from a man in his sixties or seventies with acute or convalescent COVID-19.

The sequenced DNA: TGTGCCAGCAGCTTAGCGAACAGGGGGAATGGCTACACCTTC. It is translated as CASSLANRGNGYTF. The sequence joins TRBV7-9 to TRBJ1-2; TRBD1 matches 8 bases in the middle. The CDR3 goes from the cysteine to the phenylalanine over 14 residues. Only CDR3 DNA is held: 42 bases, read in frame from base 1. From the germline V gene (reference sequence), CDR1 is SEHNR and CDR2 is FQNEAQ. Clipping removes 0 bases from V and 6 bases from J, with 3 as the unmatched junction base count.